This TCR beta chain was identified during a study of blood T cell repertoires in COVID-19. V was shortened by 2 bases and J by 12 bases, with 14 bases between the two germline ends. Looked up from germline, CDR1 is SQVTM and CDR2 is ANQGSEA. CDR3 length: 12 residues. Membership in each cohort depended on participant-reported clinical history. Here immunoSEQ multiplex PCR was the method, and the copy in TCRdb shows in-frame clones only, minus some. The repertoire consists of more than 300,000 clones, with roughly 90% occurring once and the leading ten covering 18%. This sequence joins TRBV29-1 and TRBJ2-1; D may be TRBD1 (5 bases). The specimen sequenced was PBMCs or T cells enriched from blood (not recorded which). The receptor was isolated from a woman between 25 and 40 years old who had recovered from COVID-19. DNA of the CDR3: TGCAGCGTTGAACCACCGGCCCAGGGGCAGTTCTTC. Its protein is CSVEPPAQGQFF.